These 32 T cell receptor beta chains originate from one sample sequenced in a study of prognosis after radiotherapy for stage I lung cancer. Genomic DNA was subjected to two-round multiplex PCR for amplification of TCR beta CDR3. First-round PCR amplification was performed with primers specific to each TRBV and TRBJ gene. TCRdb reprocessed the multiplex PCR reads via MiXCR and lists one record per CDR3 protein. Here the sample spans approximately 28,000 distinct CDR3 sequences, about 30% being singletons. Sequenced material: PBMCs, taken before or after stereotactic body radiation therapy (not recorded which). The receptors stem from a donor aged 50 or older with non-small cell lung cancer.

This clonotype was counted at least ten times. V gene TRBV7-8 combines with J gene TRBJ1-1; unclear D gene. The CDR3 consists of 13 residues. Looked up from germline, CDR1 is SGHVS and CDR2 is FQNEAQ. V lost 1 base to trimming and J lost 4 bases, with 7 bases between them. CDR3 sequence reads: CASSLGRFTEAFF. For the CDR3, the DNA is TGTGCCAGCAGCTTAGGACGATTCACTGAAGCTTTCTTT. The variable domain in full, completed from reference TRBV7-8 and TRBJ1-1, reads GAGVSQSPRYKVAKRGQDVALRCDPISGHVSLFWYQQALGQGPEFLTYFQNEAQLDKSGLPSDRFFAERPEGSVSTLKIQRTQQEDSAVYLCASSLGRFTEAFFGQGTRLTVV.

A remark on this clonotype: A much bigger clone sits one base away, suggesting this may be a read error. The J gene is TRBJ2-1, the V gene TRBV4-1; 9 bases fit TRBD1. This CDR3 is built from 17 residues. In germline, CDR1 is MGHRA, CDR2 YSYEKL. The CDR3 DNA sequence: TGCGCCAGCATCCAAGACCCGGACAGGGGCGCCTACAATGAGCAGTTCTTC. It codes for CASIQDPDRGAYNEQFF.

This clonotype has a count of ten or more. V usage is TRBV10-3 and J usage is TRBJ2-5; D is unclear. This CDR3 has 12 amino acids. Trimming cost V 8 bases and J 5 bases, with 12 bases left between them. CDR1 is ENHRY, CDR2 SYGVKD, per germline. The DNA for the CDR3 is TGTGCCATCGCGGTAGGTCAGGAGACCCAGTACTTC. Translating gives CAIAVGQETQYF.

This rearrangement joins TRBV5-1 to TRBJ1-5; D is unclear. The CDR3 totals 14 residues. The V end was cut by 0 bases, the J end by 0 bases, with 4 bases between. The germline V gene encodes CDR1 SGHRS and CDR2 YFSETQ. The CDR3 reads CASSLDGSNQPQHF. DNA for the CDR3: TGCGCCAGCAGCTTGGACGGTAGCAATCAGCCCCAGCATTTT.

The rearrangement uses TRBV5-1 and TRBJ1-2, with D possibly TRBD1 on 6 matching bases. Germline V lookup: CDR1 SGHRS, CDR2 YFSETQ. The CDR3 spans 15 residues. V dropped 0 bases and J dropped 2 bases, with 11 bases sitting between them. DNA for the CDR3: TGCGCCAGCAGCTTGGATTCCCAGGGGAACTATGGCTACACCTTC. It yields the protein CASSLDSQGNYGYTF.

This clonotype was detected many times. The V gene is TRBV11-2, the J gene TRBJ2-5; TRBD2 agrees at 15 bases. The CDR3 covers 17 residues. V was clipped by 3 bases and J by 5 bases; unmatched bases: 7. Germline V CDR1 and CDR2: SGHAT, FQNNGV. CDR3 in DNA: TGTGCCAGCAGCTTCCGGACTAGCGGGAGGGCCAGCGAGACCCAGTACTTC. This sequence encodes CASSFRTSGRASETQYF. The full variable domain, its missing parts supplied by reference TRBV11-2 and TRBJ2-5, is EAGVAQSPRYKIIEKRQSVAFWCNPISGHATLYWYQQILGQGPKLLIQFQNNGVVDDSQLPKDRFSAERLKGVDSTLKIQPAKLEDSAVYLCASSFRTSGRASETQYFGPGTRLLVL.

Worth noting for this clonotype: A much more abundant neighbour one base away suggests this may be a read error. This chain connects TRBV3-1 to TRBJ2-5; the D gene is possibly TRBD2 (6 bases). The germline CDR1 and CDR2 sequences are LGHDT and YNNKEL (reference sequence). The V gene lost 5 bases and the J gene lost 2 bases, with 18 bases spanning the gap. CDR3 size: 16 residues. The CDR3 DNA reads TGTGCCAGCAGCACCTACTGCCGGGGGAGTCAAGAGACCCAGTACTTC. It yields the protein CASSTYCRGSQETQYF.

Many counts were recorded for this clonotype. The CDR3 loop reads CASSFTRGVNEPQHF. CDR3 sequence (DNA): TGTGCCAGCAGTTTCACCAGGGGAGTAAATGAGCCCCAGCATTTT. The rearrangement uses TRBV27 and TRBJ1-5, with D possibly TRBD1 on 6 matching bases. V dropped 3 bases and J dropped 8 bases, with 17 bases sitting between them. The CDR3 sequence is 15 residues long. Germline loops: CDR1 MNHEY, CDR2 SMNVEV (reference sequence).

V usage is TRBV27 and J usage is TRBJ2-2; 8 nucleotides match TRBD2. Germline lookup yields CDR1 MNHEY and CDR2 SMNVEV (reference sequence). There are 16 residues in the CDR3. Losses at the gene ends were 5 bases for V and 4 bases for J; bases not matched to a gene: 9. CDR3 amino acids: CASSPLLAGGTGELFF. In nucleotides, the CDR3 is TGTGCCAGCAGTCCCCTTTTGGCGGGGGGCACCGGGGAGCTGTTTTTT.

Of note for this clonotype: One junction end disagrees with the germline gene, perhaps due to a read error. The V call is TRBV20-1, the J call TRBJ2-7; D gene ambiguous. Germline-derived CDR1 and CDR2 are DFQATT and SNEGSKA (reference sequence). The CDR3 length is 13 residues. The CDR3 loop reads CSAIGLGYHDQYF. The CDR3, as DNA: TGCAGTGCTATTGGGTTGGGCTACCACGATCAGTACTTC.

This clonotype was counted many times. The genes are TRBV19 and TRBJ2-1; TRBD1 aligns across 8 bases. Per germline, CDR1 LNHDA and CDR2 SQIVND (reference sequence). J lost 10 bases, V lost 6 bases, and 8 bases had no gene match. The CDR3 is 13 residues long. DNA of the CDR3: TGTGCCAGTAGCACCGACAGGGGCTCGGAGCAGTTCTTC. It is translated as CASSTDRGSEQFF.

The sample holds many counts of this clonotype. DNA for the CDR3: TGTGCCTGGAGCCACGACTGGGGTGAGCAGTACTTC. Translation: CAWSHDWGEQYF. The chain has TRBV30 and TRBJ2-7; D unresolved. The V gene lost 3 bases and the J gene lost 7 bases, with 13 bases spanning the gap. The CDR3 consists of 12 residues. Germline-derived CDR1 and CDR2 are GTSNPN and SVGIG (reference sequence). Using reference TRBV30 and TRBJ2-7 for the parts outside the CDR3, the full variable domain is SQTIHQWPATLVQPVGSPLSLECTVEGTSNPNLYWYRQAAGRGLQLLFYSVGIGQISSEVPQNLSASRPQDRQFILSSKKLLLSDSGFYLCAWSHDWGEQYFGPGTRLTVT.

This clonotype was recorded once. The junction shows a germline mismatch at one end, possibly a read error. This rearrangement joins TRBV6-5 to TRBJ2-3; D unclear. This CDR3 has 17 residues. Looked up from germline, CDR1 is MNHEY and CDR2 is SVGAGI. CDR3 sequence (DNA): TGTGCCATCAGTTACGCGACTTTCGGTGGGCGCACAGATACGCAGTATTTT. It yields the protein CAISYATFGGRTDTQYF.

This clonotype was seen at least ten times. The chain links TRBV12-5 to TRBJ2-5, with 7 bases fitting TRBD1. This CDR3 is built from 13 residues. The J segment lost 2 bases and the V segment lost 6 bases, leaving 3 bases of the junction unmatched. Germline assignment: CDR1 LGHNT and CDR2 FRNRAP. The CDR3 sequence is CASGDRNQETQYF. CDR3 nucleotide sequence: TGTGCTAGTGGGGACAGGAATCAAGAGACCCAGTACTTC.

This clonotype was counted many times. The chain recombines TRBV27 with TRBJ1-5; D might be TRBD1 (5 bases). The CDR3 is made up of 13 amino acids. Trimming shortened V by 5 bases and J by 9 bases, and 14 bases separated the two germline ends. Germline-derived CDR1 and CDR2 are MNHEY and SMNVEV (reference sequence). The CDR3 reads CASSPNWDRPQHF. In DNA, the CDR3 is TGTGCCAGCAGTCCCAACTGGGACCGGCCCCAGCATTTT.

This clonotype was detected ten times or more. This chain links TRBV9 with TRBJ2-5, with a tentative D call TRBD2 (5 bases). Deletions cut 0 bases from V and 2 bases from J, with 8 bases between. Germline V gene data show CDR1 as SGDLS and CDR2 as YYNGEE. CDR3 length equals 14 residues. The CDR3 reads CASSVGTRQETQYF. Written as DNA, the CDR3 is TGTGCCAGCAGCGTAGGAACTAGACAAGAGACCCAGTACTTC.

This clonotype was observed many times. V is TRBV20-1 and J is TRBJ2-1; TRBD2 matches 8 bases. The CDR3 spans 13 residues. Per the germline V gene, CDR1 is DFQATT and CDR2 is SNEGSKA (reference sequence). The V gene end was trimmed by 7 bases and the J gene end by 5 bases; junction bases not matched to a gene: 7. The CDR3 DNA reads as TGCAGTGGATTGGCGGGGGGCGACAATGAGCAGTTCTTC. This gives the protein CSGLAGGDNEQFF.

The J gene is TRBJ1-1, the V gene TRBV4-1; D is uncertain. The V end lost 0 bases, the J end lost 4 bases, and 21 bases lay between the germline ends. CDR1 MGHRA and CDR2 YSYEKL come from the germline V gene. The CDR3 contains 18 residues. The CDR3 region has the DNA TGCGCCAGCAGCCAAGATTCCCAGGCGTATGGGAGGGCCACTGAAGCTTTCTTT. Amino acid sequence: CASSQDSQAYGRATEAFF.

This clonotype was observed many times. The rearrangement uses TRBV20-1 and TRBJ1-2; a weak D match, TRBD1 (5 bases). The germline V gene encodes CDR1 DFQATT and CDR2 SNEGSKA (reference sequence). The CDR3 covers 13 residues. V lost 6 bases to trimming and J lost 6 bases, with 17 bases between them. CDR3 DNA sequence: TGCAGTGCCGCGACCGGGACCGACGATGGCTACACCTTC. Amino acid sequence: CSAATGTDDGYTF.

The CDR3 DNA sequence: TGTGCCAGCAGCTTAGTAAAAATTGATGGCTACACCTTC. Residues: CASSLVKIDGYTF. The chain couples TRBV7-2 to TRBJ1-2; D is ambiguous. Germline lookup yields CDR1 SGHTA and CDR2 FQGNSA. The CDR3 length is 13 residues. V lost 1 base and J 6 bases, leaving 9 bases between the germline ends.

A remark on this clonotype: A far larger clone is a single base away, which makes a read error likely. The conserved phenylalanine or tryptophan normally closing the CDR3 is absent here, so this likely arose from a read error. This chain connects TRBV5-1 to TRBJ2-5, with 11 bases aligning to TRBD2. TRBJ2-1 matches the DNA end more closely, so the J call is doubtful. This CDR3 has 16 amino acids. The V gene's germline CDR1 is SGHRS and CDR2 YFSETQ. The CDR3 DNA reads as TGCGCCAGCAGCTTACTAGCGGGGGATGGCTACAATGAGCAGTTCCTC. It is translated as CASSLLAGDGYNEQFL.

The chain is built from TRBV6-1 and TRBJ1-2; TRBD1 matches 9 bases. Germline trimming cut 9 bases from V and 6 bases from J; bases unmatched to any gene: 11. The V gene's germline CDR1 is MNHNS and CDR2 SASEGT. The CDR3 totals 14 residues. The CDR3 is CASRRSGTGNGYTF. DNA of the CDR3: TGTGCCAGTCGCCGTTCGGGGACAGGGAATGGCTACACCTTC.

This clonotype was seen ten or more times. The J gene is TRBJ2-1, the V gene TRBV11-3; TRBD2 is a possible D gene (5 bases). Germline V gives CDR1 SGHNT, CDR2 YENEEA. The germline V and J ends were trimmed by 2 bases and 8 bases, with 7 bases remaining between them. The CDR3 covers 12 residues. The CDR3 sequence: CASSLFSDEQFF. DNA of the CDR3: TGTGCCAGCAGCTTATTTAGCGATGAGCAGTTCTTC.

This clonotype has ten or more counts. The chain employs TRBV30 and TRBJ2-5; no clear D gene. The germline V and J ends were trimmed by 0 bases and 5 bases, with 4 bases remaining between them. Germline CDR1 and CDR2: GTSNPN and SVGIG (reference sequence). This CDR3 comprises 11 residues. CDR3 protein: CAWSVLETQYF. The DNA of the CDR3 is TGTGCCTGGAGTGTACTCGAGACCCAGTACTTC.

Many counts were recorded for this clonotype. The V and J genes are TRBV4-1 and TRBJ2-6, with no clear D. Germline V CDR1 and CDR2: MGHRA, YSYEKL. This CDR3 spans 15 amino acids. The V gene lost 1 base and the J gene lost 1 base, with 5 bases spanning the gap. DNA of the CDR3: TGCGCCAGCAGCCAAGGAGTTTCTGGGGCCAACGTCCTGACTTTC. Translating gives CASSQGVSGANVLTF.

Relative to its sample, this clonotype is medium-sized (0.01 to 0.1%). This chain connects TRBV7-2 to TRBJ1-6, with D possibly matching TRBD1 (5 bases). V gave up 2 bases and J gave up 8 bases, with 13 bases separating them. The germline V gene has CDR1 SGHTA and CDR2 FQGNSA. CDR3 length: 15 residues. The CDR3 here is CASSLFQGDDSPLHF. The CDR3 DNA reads TGTGCCAGCAGCTTATTTCAGGGTGATGATTCACCCCTCCACTTT. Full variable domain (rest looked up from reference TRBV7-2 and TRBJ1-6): GAGVSQSPSNKVTEKGKDVELRCDPISGHTALYWYRQSLGQGLEFLIYFQGNSAPDKSGLPSDRFSAERTGGSVSTLTIQRTQQEDSAVYLCASSLFQGDDSPLHFGNGTRLTVT.

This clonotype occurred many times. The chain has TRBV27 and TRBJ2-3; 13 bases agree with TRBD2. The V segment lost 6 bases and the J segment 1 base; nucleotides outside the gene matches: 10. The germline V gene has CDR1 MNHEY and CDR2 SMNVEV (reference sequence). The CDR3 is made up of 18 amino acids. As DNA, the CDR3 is TGTGCCAGCAGCCCCTCCCGGACTAGCGGGAGCGGCACAGATACGCAGTATTTT. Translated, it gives CASSPSRTSGSGTDTQYF.

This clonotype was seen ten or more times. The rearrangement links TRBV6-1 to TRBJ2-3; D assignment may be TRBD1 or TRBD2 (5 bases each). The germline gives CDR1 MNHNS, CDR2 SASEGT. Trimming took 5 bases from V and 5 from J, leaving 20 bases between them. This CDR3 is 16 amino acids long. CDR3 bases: TGTGCCAGCAGTAGTCCGGGACCGAAAGCTGTAGATACGCAGTATTTT. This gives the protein CASSSPGPKAVDTQYF.

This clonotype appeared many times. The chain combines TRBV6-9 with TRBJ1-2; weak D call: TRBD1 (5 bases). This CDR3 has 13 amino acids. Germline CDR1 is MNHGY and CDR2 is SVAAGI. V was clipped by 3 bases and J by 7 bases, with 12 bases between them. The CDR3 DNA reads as TGTGCCAGCAGTTACACATGGGGCTCTGGCTACACCTTC. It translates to CASSYTWGSGYTF.

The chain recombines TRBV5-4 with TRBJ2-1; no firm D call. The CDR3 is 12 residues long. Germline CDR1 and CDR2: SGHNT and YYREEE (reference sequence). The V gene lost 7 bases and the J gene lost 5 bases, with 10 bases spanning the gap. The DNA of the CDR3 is TGTGCCAGCTCTTGGAGCGACAATGAGCAGTTCTTC. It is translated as CASSWSDNEQFF.

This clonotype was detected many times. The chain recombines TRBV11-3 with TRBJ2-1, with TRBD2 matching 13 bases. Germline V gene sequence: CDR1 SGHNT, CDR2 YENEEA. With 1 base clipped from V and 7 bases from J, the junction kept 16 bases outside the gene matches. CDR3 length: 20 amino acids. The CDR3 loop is CASSLAKDGLAGEVTNEQFF. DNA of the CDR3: TGTGCCAGCAGCTTAGCGAAGGATGGACTAGCGGGAGAAGTAACTAATGAGCAGTTCTTC.

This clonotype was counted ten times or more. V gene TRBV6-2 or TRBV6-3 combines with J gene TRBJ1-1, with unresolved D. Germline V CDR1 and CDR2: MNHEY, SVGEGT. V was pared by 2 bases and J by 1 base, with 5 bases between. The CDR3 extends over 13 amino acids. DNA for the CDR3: TGTGCCAGCAGTTACGACTCGAACACTGAAGCTTTCTTT. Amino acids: CASSYDSNTEAFF.